The clone carrying this T cell receptor beta chain was seen more than once but under ten times. Its antigen is unidentified. The sequencing template was cDNA reverse transcribed from extracted RNA. Measured with immunoSEQ multiplex PCR; TCRdb has only the in-frame clones, and not every one. The sample includes roughly 59,000 clones, about half of them seen just once. These data are taken from a study of CD8+ T cells in alopecia areata. Turning to the study itself: Treated patients were given 5 to 10 mg oral tofacitinib twice daily. Overall study findings and caveats: Lesional scalp displayed greater clonality than normal scalp, most notably in alopecia totalis/universalis. Mice gave a clearer picture of TCR sharing than patients did, possibly for HLA-related reasons.

It was from alopecia areata patients that lesional scalp punch biopsies and peripheral blood were collected. Germline CDR1 SQVTM, CDR2 ANQGSEA. The length of the CDR3 is 11 residues. Trimming pared 4 bases from V and 4 bases from J, leaving 7 bases between. This clonotype originated in a human donor with alopecia areata. The chain has TRBV29-1 and TRBJ1-1; no firm D call. Sequenced material: CD8+ T cells sorted from blood, taken at week 0. The chain's CDR3 is CSVGRTTEAFF. The CDR3 DNA follows: TGCAGCGTTGGTAGGACCACTGAAGCTTTCTTT.